The clone carrying this TCR beta chain has ten or more counts. If no ophthalmopathy progression occurred within 18 months, Graves' hyperthyroidism was stable. Each diagnosis drew on symptoms, thyroxine, TRAb, thyroid ultrasound and orbital computed tomography findings. The investigators amplified TCR beta CDR3 regions from RNA transcripts. A first-round RT-PCR of the TCR CDR3 used the HTBI primer set. Using its own MiXCR run on the multiplex PCR reads, TCRdb lists one record per CDR3 protein. The sample has fewer than 600,000 distinct CDR3 sequences, 13% to 15% seen once. The data were obtained in a study of T cells in Graves' hyperthyroidism and ophthalmopathy. The sequenced sample was blood. The TCR originated in a young woman with Graves' hyperthyroidism.

The DNA of the CDR3 is TGTGCCAGCAGTTACGCGGGGATCCTCTATGGCTACACCTTC. This sequence encodes CASSYAGILYGYTF. The V call is TRBV6-1, the J call TRBJ1-2, with unresolved D. The CDR3 runs to 14 residues. Per the germline V gene, CDR1 is MNHNS and CDR2 is SASEGT. Trimming removed 5 bases from V and 4 bases from J, with 14 bases in between.